The entry below gives a single T cell receptor (beta chain) sequence along with its context. Antigen unknown. Other DNA variants within this sample encode the same CDR3. PCR employed 60 Vbeta and 13 Jbeta primers. Data came from immunoSEQ multiplex PCR; TCRdb stores just in-frame clones and leaves some out. The sample shows 150,000 to 200,000 clones, 78% of them seen only once. These data originate in a study of cytomegalovirus exposure and HLA in healthy donors. Study-level results: The authors later found most CMV-associated TCR beta chains appeared HLA-restricted. Later on, an analysis tied 15,000 to 20,000 TCR beta sequences to HLA alleles at 0.05 false discovery rate. Later findings reportedly placed an Asian-associated ancestry cluster below the approximately 630-donor mean for N-insertions.

Donors showed nominal health when sampled, although they likely had unrecorded immune exposures. The V gene's germline CDR1 is SNHLY and CDR2 FYNNEI. This CDR3 has 19 residues. Trimming took 7 bases from V and 4 from J, leaving 32 bases between them. The receptor was derived from a young woman in good health and CMV-seropositive. The sequenced sample was PBMCs. The chain links TRBV2 to TRBJ2-7; tentative D call: TRBD1 (5 bases). CDR3 coding DNA: TGTGCCAGCACCGAAGACCAGGGTTCAGGGATGATGATAAGATACGAGCAGTACTTC. Amino acid sequence: CASTEDQGSGMMIRYEQYF.